A selection of T cell receptor beta chains follows, all from one sample in a study of technical replicates of blood from a handful of donors. The data were produced by immunoSEQ multiplex PCR, yet TCRdb's version contains in-frame clones alone and is incomplete. The sample has 95,000 to 100,000 clones, 90% to 97% seen once. The sample consisted of T cells isolated from PBMCs. The receptors here all came from a human donor in good health. Each CDR3 is given with its conserved first and last residue. Fields, in order: V gene, clone size, D gene, J gene, CDR3 protein, CDR3 DNA. D genes are given only for firm matches. Only part of the rows carry a size: once, few, many, or a class if the clone is expanded.

v_gene: TRBV21-1
abundance: few
d_gene: .
j_gene: TRBJ2-7
CDR3aa: CASARMYEQYF
CDR3nt: TGTGCCAGCGCTAGGATGTACGAGCAGTACTTC

v_gene: TRBV5-1
abundance: .
d_gene: TRBD2
j_gene: TRBJ2-5
CDR3aa: CASSLAEAGGWETQYF
CDR3nt: TGCGCCAGCAGCTTGGCGGAAGCGGGAGGCTGGGAGACCCAGTACTTC

v_gene: TRBV5-6
abundance: .
d_gene: .
j_gene: TRBJ2-2
CDR3aa: CASSLYQANTGELFF
CDR3nt: TGTGCCAGCAGCTTGTACCAGGCGAACACCGGGGAGCTGTTTTTT

v_gene: TRBV19
abundance: few
d_gene: .
j_gene: TRBJ1-2
CDR3aa: CASSISGGPNYGYTF
CDR3nt: TGTGCCAGTAGTATCTCGGGGGGCCCTAACTATGGCTACACCTTC

v_gene: TRBV27
abundance: .
d_gene: .
j_gene: TRBJ2-1
CDR3aa: CASSLYRGLSSYNEQFF
CDR3nt: TGTGCCAGCAGTTTATATCGCGGTTTGAGCTCCTACAATGAGCAGTTCTTC

v_gene: TRBV7-9
abundance: .
d_gene: TRBD2
j_gene: TRBJ2-3
CDR3aa: CASSSRTSGSSDTQYF
CDR3nt: TGTGCCAGCAGCTCCCGGACTAGCGGGAGCTCAGATACGCAGTATTTT

v_gene: TRBV6-6
abundance: once
d_gene: .
j_gene: TRBJ1-4
CDR3aa: CATRVDYATNEKLFF
CDR3nt: TGTGCCACCAGGGTCGACTATGCAACTAATGAAAAACTGTTTTTT

v_gene: TRBV7-9
abundance: .
d_gene: TRBD1
j_gene: TRBJ2-2
CDR3aa: CASSLGQGALAGELFF
CDR3nt: TGTGCCAGCAGCTTAGGACAGGGGGCGCTGGCCGGGGAGCTGTTTTTT

v_gene: TRBV2
abundance: .
d_gene: TRBD1
j_gene: TRBJ1-2
CDR3aa: CASSDVGTGVYGYTF
CDR3nt: TGTGCCAGCAGTGACGTTGGGACAGGGGTATATGGCTACACCTTC

v_gene: TRBV2
abundance: .
d_gene: TRBD1
j_gene: TRBJ1-4
CDR3aa: CASSQGAANEKLFF
CDR3nt: TGTGCCAGCAGTCAGGGGGCTGCTAATGAAAAACTGTTTTTT

v_gene: TRBV7-8
abundance: .
d_gene: .
j_gene: TRBJ1-1
CDR3aa: CASSPEGGRRGTEAFF
CDR3nt: TGTGCCAGCAGCCCTGAAGGCGGCAGGCGGGGGACTGAAGCTTTCTTT

v_gene: TRBV28
abundance: once
d_gene: TRBD1
j_gene: TRBJ1-2
CDR3aa: CASSFSRWDREEGNTF
CDR3nt: TGTGCCAGCAGTTTCTCCCGCTGGGACAGGGAGGAAGGGAACACCTTC

v_gene: TRBV5-1
abundance: .
d_gene: .
j_gene: TRBJ2-7
CDR3aa: CASSPRQAAFPGEQYF
CDR3nt: TGCGCCAGCAGCCCCAGACAGGCCGCCTTCCCTGGCGAGCAGTACTTC

v_gene: TRBV7-9
abundance: .
d_gene: TRBD1
j_gene: TRBJ1-4
CDR3aa: CASSPSGTGANEKLFF
CDR3nt: TGTGCCAGCAGCCCCAGTGGGACAGGGGCTAATGAAAAACTGTTTTTT

v_gene: TRBV25-1
abundance: .
d_gene: TRBD2
j_gene: TRBJ2-7
CDR3aa: CASGELSGGGAYEQYF
CDR3nt: TGTGCCAGCGGGGAATTATCGGGCGGGGGGGCCTACGAGCAGTACTTC

v_gene: TRBV29-1
abundance: .
d_gene: .
j_gene: TRBJ1-3
CDR3aa: CSVEDSLAGNTIYF
CDR3nt: TGCAGCGTTGAAGATAGCTTGGCAGGAAACACCATATATTTT

v_gene: TRBV4-1
abundance: .
d_gene: .
j_gene: TRBJ2-1
CDR3aa: CASSQSGLSYNEQFF
CDR3nt: TGCGCCAGCAGCCAAAGCGGACTCTCCTACAATGAGCAGTTCTTC

v_gene: TRBV6-6
abundance: .
d_gene: .
j_gene: TRBJ1-2
CDR3aa: CASSYITGYGYTF
CDR3nt: TGTGCCAGCAGTTACATCACAGGGTATGGCTACACCTTC

v_gene: TRBV30
abundance: .
d_gene: .
j_gene: TRBJ2-7
CDR3aa: CAWSVGRGYEQYF
CDR3nt: TGTGCCTGGAGTGTAGGCAGGGGCTACGAGCAGTACTTC

v_gene: TRBV11-3
abundance: .
d_gene: .
j_gene: TRBJ2-5
CDR3aa: CASSSAGVEETQYF
CDR3nt: TGTGCCAGCAGCTCGGCCGGGGTGGAAGAGACCCAGTACTTC

v_gene: TRBV9
abundance: once
d_gene: .
j_gene: TRBJ2-7
CDR3aa: CASSAVGGTGFSEQYF
CDR3nt: TGTGCCAGCAGCGCCGTCGGGGGGACAGGCTTTTCCGAGCAGTACTTC

v_gene: TRBV18
abundance: .
d_gene: .
j_gene: TRBJ2-5
CDR3aa: CASSPSSETQYF
CDR3nt: TGTGCCAGCTCACCTTCCTCTGAGACCCAGTACTTC

v_gene: TRBV4-1
abundance: .
d_gene: .
j_gene: TRBJ1-4
CDR3aa: CASSSGGIREKLFF
CDR3nt: TGCGCCAGCAGCTCGGGAGGCATAAGAGAAAAACTGTTTTTT

v_gene: TRBV5-6
abundance: .
d_gene: TRBD1
j_gene: TRBJ1-6
CDR3aa: CASRAGTESSYNSPLHF
CDR3nt: TGTGCCAGCAGAGCCGGGACAGAGAGCTCCTATAATTCACCCCTCCACTTT

v_gene: TRBV2
abundance: .
d_gene: .
j_gene: TRBJ1-4
CDR3aa: CASSEQGGDEKLFF
CDR3nt: TGTGCCAGCAGTGAGCAAGGGGGGGATGAAAAACTGTTTTTT

v_gene: TRBV7-9
abundance: .
d_gene: TRBD1
j_gene: TRBJ2-1
CDR3aa: CASSSGTGWNEQFF
CDR3nt: TGTGCCAGCAGCTCCGGGACAGGGTGGAATGAGCAGTTCTTC

v_gene: TRBV6-1
abundance: .
d_gene: TRBD1
j_gene: TRBJ2-3
CDR3aa: CASSEDRGPSTDTQYF
CDR3nt: TGTGCCAGCAGCGAAGACAGGGGGCCTAGCACAGATACGCAGTATTTT

v_gene: TRBV11-2
abundance: .
d_gene: TRBD1
j_gene: TRBJ1-2
CDR3aa: CASSTRDRITPNYGYTF
CDR3nt: TGTGCCAGCAGCACAAGGGACAGGATTACCCCTAACTATGGCTACACCTTC

v_gene: TRBV5-4
abundance: .
d_gene: TRBD2
j_gene: TRBJ2-7
CDR3aa: CASTASGGSYEQYF
CDR3nt: TGTGCCAGCACCGCTAGCGGGGGTTCCTACGAGCAGTACTTC

v_gene: TRBV6-1
abundance: .
d_gene: .
j_gene: TRBJ2-1
CDR3aa: CASSDFGTGINEQFF
CDR3nt: TGTGCCAGCAGTGATTTCGGCACAGGGATCAATGAGCAGTTCTTC

v_gene: TRBV28
abundance: once
d_gene: .
j_gene: TRBJ2-3
CDR3aa: CASSSDSLRVSDTQYF
CDR3nt: TGTGCCAGCAGTTCGGACTCCCTGCGGGTGTCAGATACGCAGTATTTT

v_gene: TRBV6-5
abundance: .
d_gene: .
j_gene: TRBJ2-5
CDR3aa: CASSYASQETQYF
CDR3nt: TGTGCCAGCAGTTACGCTAGTCAAGAGACCCAGTACTTC

v_gene: TRBV4-1
abundance: .
d_gene: TRBD2
j_gene: TRBJ2-1
CDR3aa: CASSPRGRGGLGSYNEQFF
CDR3nt: TGCGCCAGCAGCCCAAGGGGGCGGGGGGGCCTTGGATCCTACAATGAGCAGTTCTTC

v_gene: TRBV7-8
abundance: .
d_gene: .
j_gene: TRBJ2-7
CDR3aa: CASSLGTPGLLPYEQYF
CDR3nt: TGTGCCAGCAGCTTAGGTACCCCGGGACTCCTGCCCTACGAGCAGTACTTC

v_gene: TRBV2
abundance: once
d_gene: TRBD2
j_gene: TRBJ2-7
CDR3aa: CASSEAGTSKYF
CDR3nt: TGTGCCAGCAGTGAAGCGGGGACTAGCAAGTACTTC

v_gene: TRBV11-2
abundance: .
d_gene: .
j_gene: TRBJ2-7
CDR3aa: CASRAGEEQYF
CDR3nt: TGTGCCAGCAGAGCGGGCGAGGAGCAGTACTTC

v_gene: TRBV6-6
abundance: few
d_gene: .
j_gene: TRBJ1-2
CDR3aa: CASSVDRNYGYTF
CDR3nt: TGTGCCAGCAGTGTAGACAGGAACTATGGCTACACCTTC

v_gene: TRBV9
abundance: .
d_gene: TRBD1
j_gene: TRBJ2-7
CDR3aa: CASSVDAGQGIYEQYF
CDR3nt: TGTGCCAGCAGCGTAGACGCGGGACAGGGAATCTACGAGCAGTACTTC

v_gene: TRBV6-5
abundance: .
d_gene: .
j_gene: TRBJ1-1
CDR3aa: CASSRRSGKTFF
CDR3nt: TGTGCCAGCAGTAGACGTTCGGGTAAGACTTTCTTT

v_gene: TRBV15
abundance: .
d_gene: TRBD2
j_gene: TRBJ2-5
CDR3aa: CATSRLRGGQETQYF
CDR3nt: TGTGCCACCAGCAGACTACGGGGGGGCCAAGAGACCCAGTACTTC

v_gene: TRBV10-1
abundance: .
d_gene: .
j_gene: TRBJ2-3
CDR3aa: CARARRGSDTQYF
CDR3nt: TGCGCCAGGGCTAGGCGGGGCTCAGATACGCAGTATTTT

v_gene: TRBV6-4
abundance: .
d_gene: TRBD2
j_gene: TRBJ2-3
CDR3aa: CASSRTSGDTDTQYF
CDR3nt: TGTGCCAGCAGTCGGACTAGCGGGGACACAGATACGCAGTATTTT

v_gene: TRBV19
abundance: once
d_gene: .
j_gene: TRBJ1-2
CDR3aa: CASSIYSSGYTF
CDR3nt: TGTGCCAGTAGTATATACAGCAGCGGCTACACCTTC

v_gene: TRBV13
abundance: .
d_gene: .
j_gene: TRBJ2-1
CDR3aa: CASSLPGGYNEQFF
CDR3nt: TGTGCCAGCAGCTTACCCGGGGGTTACAATGAGCAGTTCTTC

v_gene: TRBV28
abundance: .
d_gene: .
j_gene: TRBJ2-5
CDR3aa: CASTQGGPPQETQYF
CDR3nt: TGTGCCAGCACTCAGGGGGGCCCTCCTCAAGAGACCCAGTACTTC

v_gene: TRBV6-5
abundance: .
d_gene: .
j_gene: TRBJ1-2
CDR3aa: CASSYSRVGDKNGYTF
CDR3nt: TGTGCCAGCAGTTACTCAAGGGTCGGGGACAAGAACGGCTACACCTTC

v_gene: TRBV4-1
abundance: .
d_gene: TRBD2
j_gene: TRBJ2-1
CDR3aa: CASSQGLAIDEQFF
CDR3nt: TGCGCCAGCAGCCAGGGACTAGCGATCGATGAGCAGTTCTTC

v_gene: TRBV6-5
abundance: .
d_gene: .
j_gene: TRBJ2-5
CDR3aa: CASSPRWSPETQYF
CDR3nt: TGTGCCAGCAGCCCGAGGTGGAGTCCGGAGACCCAGTACTTC

v_gene: TRBV7-2
abundance: once
d_gene: TRBD1
j_gene: TRBJ2-5
CDR3aa: CASSYRTGGETQYF
CDR3nt: TGTGCCAGCAGCTATCGGACAGGTGGGGAGACCCAGTACTTC

v_gene: TRBV28
abundance: .
d_gene: TRBD1
j_gene: TRBJ2-7
CDR3aa: CASSSIGTAGGHEQYF
CDR3nt: TGTGCCAGCAGTTCCATAGGTACCGCAGGGGGCCACGAGCAGTACTTC

v_gene: TRBV27
abundance: .
d_gene: .
j_gene: TRBJ2-5
CDR3aa: CASSPDIPTPRETQYF
CDR3nt: TGTGCCAGCAGCCCCGATATACCGACTCCGCGAGAGACCCAGTACTTC

v_gene: TRBV6-5
abundance: .
d_gene: .
j_gene: TRBJ1-2
CDR3aa: CASSYLNGGAGGYTF
CDR3nt: TGTGCCAGCAGTTACCTAAATGGGGGAGCGGGTGGCTACACCTTC

v_gene: TRBV4-1
abundance: few
d_gene: TRBD1
j_gene: TRBJ1-2
CDR3aa: CASSPRQGGRGYTF
CDR3nt: TGCGCCAGCAGCCCTCGACAGGGTGGTCGTGGCTACACCTTC

v_gene: TRBV4-2
abundance: .
d_gene: TRBD1
j_gene: TRBJ1-2
CDR3aa: CASREQGQADYGYTF
CDR3nt: TGTGCCAGCAGAGAACAGGGACAGGCTGACTATGGCTACACCTTC